This T cell receptor beta chain came from a study of cytomegalovirus exposure and HLA in healthy donors. General study findings and limits: The HLA-A and HLA-B alleles of most subjects were reportedly predicted accurately from TCR beta sequences.

The PCR ran on 60 Vbeta and 13 Jbeta primers. Clones were sequenced by immunoSEQ multiplex PCR, and TCRdb holds only the in-frame ones, with some missing. The sample holds approximately 110,000 clones, around 79% seen once. A word on this clone: As yet, its antigen is unknown.

What was sequenced was PBMCs. The sequence was obtained from a woman between 35 and 50 years old in good health and CMV-seronegative.

CDR3 region: CASSVQGPNGYTF. CDR3 in DNA: TGTGCCAGCAGTGTCCAGGGCCCCAATGGCTACACCTTC. The chain links TRBV6-6 to TRBJ1-2; TRBD1 is a possible D gene (5 bases). There are 13 residues in the CDR3. Germline CDR1 reads MNHNY; CDR2 reads SVGAGI (reference sequence). Between the trimmed V and J ends, which lost 5 bases and 6 bases, there was a span of 13 bases.